The clone carrying this TCR beta chain has a handful of counts. The data derive from a study of blood T cell repertoires in COVID-19. Overall study: The study drew acute and convalescent COVID-19 samples from the United States, Italy and Spain. T cells, B-cell-depleted T cells, or PBMCs provided the cDNA or gDNA that served as material.

CDR1 and CDR2 (germline): LNHDA, SQIVND (reference sequence). Trimming at V came to 8 bases and at J to 6 bases, leaving 11 bases not matched to a gene. The CDR3 is 14 residues long. Original handling: Amplification of reference gene primers provided the estimated nucleated cell counts. Generated by immunoSEQ multiplex PCR, the TCRdb table keeps only in-frame clones and is missing some. The DNA gave D and trimming, while V, J and clone size come from that table. This sample carries some 260,000 clones, approximately 80% of them seen once, and the ten largest clones take around 3.6%. The sample was peripheral blood. The TCR was taken from a woman aged 40 to 50 with active or convalescent COVID-19. The chain is built from TRBV19 and TRBJ2-7; 9 bases match TRBD1. The CDR3 nucleotides read TGTGCCAGTCTTCCGGGGACAGGGAGTGGCGAGCAGTACTTC. It codes for CASLPGTGSGEQYF. The whole variable domain, filled in from reference TRBV19 and TRBJ2-7, reads DGGITQSPKYLFRKEGQNVTLSCEQNLNHDAMYWYRQDPGQGLRLIYYSQIVNDFQKGDIAEGYSVSREKKESFPLTVTSAQKNPTAFYLCASLPGTGSGEQYFGPGTRLTVT.